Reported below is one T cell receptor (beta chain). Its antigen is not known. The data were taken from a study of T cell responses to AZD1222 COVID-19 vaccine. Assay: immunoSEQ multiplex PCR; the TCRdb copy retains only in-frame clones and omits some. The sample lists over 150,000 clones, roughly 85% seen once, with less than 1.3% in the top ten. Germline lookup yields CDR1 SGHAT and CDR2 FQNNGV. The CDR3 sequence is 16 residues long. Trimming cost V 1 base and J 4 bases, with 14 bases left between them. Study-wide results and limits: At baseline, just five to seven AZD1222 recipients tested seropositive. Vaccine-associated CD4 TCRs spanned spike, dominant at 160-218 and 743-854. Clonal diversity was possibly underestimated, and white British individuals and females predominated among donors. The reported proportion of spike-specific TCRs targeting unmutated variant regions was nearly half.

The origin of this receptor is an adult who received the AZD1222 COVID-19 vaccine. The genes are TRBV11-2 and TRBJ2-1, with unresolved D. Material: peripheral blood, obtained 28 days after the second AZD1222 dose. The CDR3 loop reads CASSLAPHLVYNEQFF. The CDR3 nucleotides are TGTGCCAGCAGCTTAGCCCCGCACTTAGTATACAATGAGCAGTTCTTC.